This T cell receptor (beta chain) appears in the sequencing data of a study of response to subunit inactivated influenza vaccine (dated by TCRdb to the late 2010s). Background for the entire study: Deep quantitative T cell receptor repertoire profiling was used in the study to track responses to a trivalent subunit inactivated influenza vaccine.

On the study overall, not on this receptor specifically: It was suggested by the authors that each seasonal influenza vaccination may recruit only a limited number of new T cells.

The CDR3, from cysteine to phenylalanine, totals 13 residues. Kept here is only the CDR3 DNA, which spans 39 bases and is read in frame from base 1. The germline V gene (reference sequence) sets CDR1 to DFQATT and CDR2 to SNEGSKA. V has 6 bases trimmed and J has 6 bases trimmed; junction bases matching no gene number 11. Libraries were prepared through RT-PCR. The data were produced on an Illumina HiSeq 2500. Starting from the raw public reads, TCRdb applied fastp trimming at Q25, assembled clones with MiXCR and retained in-frame beta chains. Each CDR3 protein appears once, grouped with its most common genes and DNA. Here the sample has about 700,000 distinct CDR3 sequences; approximately 15% occur a single time. Of the sample, about 9.9% is held by the ten largest clones. As concerns this clonotype: Its target antigen remains unknown. No much larger clone exists at a distance of one base, and base qualities are not known.

The sequencing here drew on PBMCs from blood, taken 11 to 12 days after vaccination. The V and J genes are TRBV20-1 and TRBJ2-7; 7 of the junction bases match TRBD2. This sequence was found in a man between 50 and 59 years old who received an inactivated influenza vaccine. Donor details come from another sample of the same person, matched by shared clones. This receptor has the CDR3 CSALHGGEGEQYF. The DNA reads TGCAGTGCCCTGCATGGGGGGGAAGGCGAGCAGTACTTC.